What follows are 24 T cell receptor beta chains derived from one specimen sequenced in a study of blood T cell repertoires in COVID-19. Clones were read by immunoSEQ multiplex PCR, and TCRdb kept only the in-frame ones, dropping some. The repertoire holds some 130,000 clones, with about nine tenths as singletons. Sample: peripheral blood. The receptors were gathered from a man aged 45-65 years with acute or convalescent COVID-19.

This clone came up once. The J gene is TRBJ1-1, the V gene TRBV10-1, with a weak D call TRBD1 (6 bases). This CDR3 contains 14 residues. The germline gives CDR1 WNHNN, CDR2 SYGVQD (reference sequence). The V gene lost 5 bases and the J gene lost 1 base, with 11 bases spanning the gap. CDR3: CASSPGTSNTEAFF. The CDR3 DNA reads TGCGCCAGCAGTCCCGGGACATCGAACACTGAAGCTTTCTTT.

V and J are TRBV27 and TRBJ1-1; maybe TRBD1 (6 bases). V lost 4 bases to trimming and J lost 1 base, with 13 bases between them. CDR1 is MNHEY, CDR2 SMNVEV, per germline (reference sequence). CDR3 length equals 15 residues. Here the CDR3 reads CASSYQGHPNTEAFF. CDR3 in DNA: TGTGCCAGCAGTTATCAGGGACACCCGAACACTGAAGCTTTCTTT.

V is TRBV9 and J is TRBJ2-5; weak D call: TRBD2 (5 bases). This CDR3 has 13 residues. Between the trimmed V and J ends, which lost 0 bases and 3 bases, there was a span of 6 bases. Looked up from germline, CDR1 is SGDLS and CDR2 is YYNGEE. This chain's CDR3 is CASSVAEEETQYF. The CDR3 nucleotides read TGTGCCAGCAGCGTAGCGGAGGAAGAGACCCAGTACTTC.

The CDR3 coding sequence is TGTGCCAGCAGTTTGCAGGGGGCGAAAGGCTACACCTTC. As protein: CASSLQGAKGYTF. The chain links TRBV27 to TRBJ1-2; 8 nucleotides align to TRBD1. V lost 3 bases to trimming and J lost 8 bases; unmatched junction nucleotides: 5. There are 13 residues in the CDR3. Germline lookup yields CDR1 MNHEY and CDR2 SMNVEV (reference sequence).

The rearrangement joins TRBV10-3 to TRBJ2-7, with TRBD2 identical over 9 bases. CDR1 is ENHRY, CDR2 SYGVKD, per germline. The CDR3 is made up of 16 amino acids. J was trimmed by 2 bases and V by 4 bases; bases with no gene match: 9. CDR3 sequence: CAISGRGGTHAYEQYF. CDR3 bases: TGTGCCATCAGTGGGCGGGGGGGGACCCACGCCTACGAGCAGTACTTC.

The chain uses TRBV5-1 and TRBJ2-2, with 7 bases fitting TRBD2. This CDR3 is built from 15 residues. With 4 bases clipped from V and 4 bases from J, the junction kept 7 bases outside the gene matches. CDR1 is SGHRS and CDR2 is YFSETQ in the germline V gene. This CDR3 is CASSPGLLSTGELFF. The CDR3 DNA follows: TGCGCCAGCAGCCCGGGACTACTATCCACCGGGGAGCTGTTTTTT. Supplemented by reference TRBV5-1 and TRBJ2-2, the full variable domain reads KAGVTQTPRYLIKTRGQQVTLSCSPISGHRSVSWYQQTPGQGLQFLFEYFSETQRNKGNFPGRFSGRQFSNSRSEMNVSTLELGDSALYLCASSPGLLSTGELFFGEGSRLTVL.

The chain is built from TRBV2 and TRBJ1-2; D unclear. V lost 3 bases, J lost 4 bases, and 15 bases lay in between. The germline V gene has CDR1 SNHLY and CDR2 FYNNEI. The CDR3 contains 15 residues. The CDR3 loop is CASSERAAEVYGYTF. DNA of the CDR3: TGTGCCAGCAGTGAGAGGGCAGCGGAGGTCTATGGCTACACCTTC.

This rearrangement joins TRBV14 to TRBJ2-5; D perhaps matches TRBD1 (6 bases). Trimming cost V 3 bases and J 5 bases, with 16 bases left between them. This CDR3 has 15 residues. The germline CDR1 and CDR2 sequences are SGHDN and FVKESK. Here the CDR3 reads CASSHLGWGLETQYF. Written as DNA, the CDR3 is TGTGCCAGCAGCCACCTAGGTTGGGGGCTTGAGACCCAGTACTTC.

This chain links TRBV7-6 with TRBJ2-1; 7 positions match TRBD2. Germline CDR1 is SGHVS and CDR2 is FNYEAQ. This CDR3 contains 17 residues. V lost 3 bases, J lost 2 bases, and 10 bases stayed unmatched. CDR3 amino acids: CASSFGSGGSPYNEQFF. CDR3 in DNA: TGTGCCAGCAGCTTCGGTAGTGGCGGGAGCCCCTACAATGAGCAGTTCTTC.

V usage is TRBV7-6 and J usage is TRBJ1-3; no definite D call. The germline V gene encodes CDR1 SGHVS and CDR2 FNYEAQ. Trimming cost V 1 base and J 2 bases, with 6 bases left between them. The CDR3 has 14 amino acids. The CDR3 region is CASSLGGAGNTIYF. The CDR3 bases are TGTGCCAGCAGCTTAGGGGGAGCTGGAAACACCATATATTTT.

The chain recombines TRBV7-8 with TRBJ2-2, with D perhaps TRBD2 (6 bases). Germline-derived CDR1 and CDR2 are SGHVS and FQNEAQ. Between the trimmed V and J ends, which lost 5 bases and 4 bases, there was a span of 8 bases. The CDR3 runs 13 residues. The CDR3, as DNA: TGTGCCAGCAGCCGGACTATCACCGGGGAGCTGTTTTTT. This translates into CASSRTITGELFF.

The chain employs TRBV9 and TRBJ2-1, with D perhaps TRBD2 (5 bases). The CDR3 runs to 15 residues. V gave up 0 bases and J gave up 7 bases, with 14 bases separating them. Germline V gene sequence: CDR1 SGDLS, CDR2 YYNGEE. CDR3 sequence reads: CASSVGALTGNEQFF. In DNA, the CDR3 is TGTGCCAGCAGCGTAGGGGCTCTCACGGGGAATGAGCAGTTCTTC. The full variable domain, in which reference TRBV9 and TRBJ2-1 provide the parts outside the CDR3, is DSGVTQTPKHLITATGQRVTLRCSPRSGDLSVYWYQQSLDQGLQFLIQYYNGEERAKGNILERFSAQQFPDLHSELNLSSLELGDSALYFCASSVGALTGNEQFFGPGTRLTVL.

This clone was counted a few times. The chain recombines TRBV27 with TRBJ1-2; D gene uncertain. CDR1 and CDR2 from the germline V gene are MNHEY and SMNVEV (reference sequence). CDR3 length equals 14 residues. Trimming left V 3 bases short and J 0 bases short, with 8 bases between. The CDR3 DNA sequence: TGTGCCAGCAGTTTCCACAGAACTAACTATGGCTACACCTTC. This translates into CASSFHRTNYGYTF.

This clone was observed a few times. This chain joins TRBV3-1 (or the pseudogene TRBV3-2) and TRBJ1-1, with TRBD1 identical over 8 bases. This CDR3 is built from 15 residues. The V and J ends lost 3 bases and 1 base, in that order; junction bases with no gene match: 4. CDR1 is LGHDT and CDR2 is YNNKEL in the germline V gene (reference sequence). As DNA, the CDR3 is TGTGCCAGCAGCCAGGCGGGACAGGCGAACACTGAAGCTTTCTTT. Protein product: CASSQAGQANTEAFF.

The J gene is TRBJ1-2, the V gene TRBV10-3; possibly TRBD1 for D (6 bases). CDR1 and CDR2 from the germline V gene are ENHRY and SYGVKD. The CDR3 is 13 residues long. The V and J ends lost 2 bases and 8 bases respectively, with 12 bases between them. CDR3 DNA sequence: TGTGCCATCAGTGAGCAAGCGACAGGAGGCTACACCTTC. Encoded protein: CAISEQATGGYTF.

The V gene is TRBV4-1, the J gene TRBJ1-1; 8 nucleotides agree with TRBD1. Trimming removed 5 bases from V and 1 base from J; junction bases left unmatched: 3. Germline V lookup: CDR1 MGHRA, CDR2 YSYEKL. The CDR3 length is 14 residues. Here the CDR3 reads CASSKDRANTEAFF. As DNA, the CDR3 is TGCGCCAGCAGCAAGGACAGGGCGAACACTGAAGCTTTCTTT.

This chain links TRBV28 with TRBJ2-7; TRBD2 matches at 14 bases. This CDR3 is 18 amino acids long. J gave up 5 bases and V 6 bases, and 15 bases lay outside the gene matches. CDR1 is MDHEN, CDR2 SYDVKM, per germline. The CDR3 DNA is TGTGCCAGCAGCGACTATCGACTAGCGGGAGGGCCCCGCGACGAGCAGTACTTC. This codes for CASSDYRLAGGPRDEQYF.

A word on this clone: Distinct nucleotide sequences in the sample also encode this CDR3. CDR3 sequence (DNA): TGTGCCAGCAGTTCCCCGGGACAGGGTCCTAATTCACCCCTCCACTTT. Residues: CASSSPGQGPNSPLHF. V usage is TRBV27 and J usage is TRBJ1-6, with TRBD1 matching 9 bases. With V trimmed by 4 bases and J by 6 bases, 7 bases remained unmatched. The CDR3 runs to 16 residues. Germline V gene lookup returns CDR1 MNHEY and CDR2 SMNVEV (reference sequence).

This clone appeared a single time. This sequence joins TRBV12-3 or TRBV12-4 and TRBJ1-1, with TRBD1 as a possible D gene (6 bases). Between the trimmed V and J ends, which lost 6 bases and 11 bases, there was a span of 13 bases. This CDR3 is built from 11 residues. The CDR3 DNA follows: TGTGCCAGCAGATACAGGGCGTGGGCTTTCTTT. Encoded protein: CASRYRAWAFF.

The rearrangement links TRBV5-1 to TRBJ1-2, with D tentatively TRBD1 (5 bases). Looked up from germline, CDR1 is SGHRS and CDR2 is YFSETQ. Trimming pared 2 bases from V and 2 bases from J, leaving 10 bases between. The CDR3 loop spans 14 amino acids. This chain's CDR3 is CASSFTGPNYGYTF. CDR3 nucleotide sequence: TGCGCCAGCAGCTTTACAGGCCCGAACTATGGCTACACCTTC.

Points on this clone: The same CDR3 is also encoded by other DNA sequences in this sample. V gene TRBV5-1 combines with J gene TRBJ1-1; 9 nucleotides agree with TRBD1. The V segment lost 4 bases and the J segment 5 bases; nucleotides outside the gene matches: 3. The CDR3 extends over 13 amino acids. CDR1 is SGHRS, CDR2 YFSETQ, per germline. The CDR3 here is CASSTDRGTEAFF. The CDR3 DNA is TGCGCCAGCAGCACGGACAGGGGAACTGAAGCTTTCTTT.

V usage is TRBV10-3 and J usage is TRBJ1-1, with a possible D match to TRBD1 (5 bases). CDR1 is ENHRY and CDR2 is SYGVKD in the germline V gene. There are 15 residues in the CDR3. V shed 6 bases and J shed 5 bases, with 19 bases lying between them. The CDR3 nucleotides are TGTGCCATCAGACGAGATTCCAGGGAAGGGACTGAAGCTTTCTTT. It yields the protein CAIRRDSREGTEAFF.

This chain connects TRBV10-3 to TRBJ1-6; weak D call: TRBD1 (5 bases). Per germline, CDR1 ENHRY and CDR2 SYGVKD. Between the trimmed V and J ends, which lost 0 bases and 9 bases, there was a span of 9 bases. The CDR3 loop spans 14 amino acids. The CDR3 reads CAISESSDISPLHF. The CDR3 DNA follows: TGTGCCATCAGTGAGTCTTCGGACATTTCACCCCTCCACTTT.

CDR3 in amino acids: CASTNPGGLEQFF. The CDR3 DNA is TGTGCCAGCACCAACCCGGGGGGGTTGGAGCAGTTCTTC. The genes are TRBV12-3 or TRBV12-4 and TRBJ2-1, with 8 positions matching TRBD2. The CDR3 is 13 amino acids. The junction had 9 bases not matched to a gene; V was cut back by 7 bases and J by 10 bases.